The 8 T cell receptor beta chains listed next were all sequenced from one sample in a study of tumor-infiltrating lymphocytes in localized non-small cell lung cancer. TCRdb keeps only in-frame clones here, not all; method: immunoSEQ multiplex PCR. The sample includes tens of thousands of clones, approximately 64% of them seen just once. Sequenced: lung tumor tissue. Receptor source: a human donor with non-small cell lung cancer.

V usage is TRBV5-1 and J usage is TRBJ1-4; 9 positions match TRBD1. The V gene's germline CDR1 is SGHRS and CDR2 YFSETQ. The CDR3 extends over 16 amino acids. Trimming removed 4 bases from V and 1 base from J; junction bases left unmatched: 5. The CDR3 coding sequence is TGCGCCAGCAGCAACCGACAGGGGGGAACTAATGAAAAACTGTTTTTT. Its protein product is CASSNRQGGTNEKLFF.

J is TRBJ2-3 and V is TRBV27; 8 nucleotides align to TRBD1. V was clipped by 5 bases and J by 0 bases; unmatched bases: 1. CDR1 and CDR2 from the germline V gene are MNHEY and SMNVEV (reference sequence). This CDR3 has 14 residues. The CDR3 spells CASSRDRSTDTQYF. CDR3 nucleotide sequence: TGTGCCAGCAGTCGGGACAGGAGCACAGATACGCAGTATTTT.

V gene TRBV7-8 combines with J gene TRBJ1-2, with TRBD1 matching over 7 bases. The germline V gene encodes CDR1 SGHVS and CDR2 FQNEAQ. This CDR3 spans 14 amino acids. V was pared by 4 bases and J by 7 bases, with 9 bases of the junction left unmatched. The CDR3 region is CASSSTGIDAGYTF. The CDR3 region has the DNA TGTGCCAGCAGCTCGACAGGGATCGACGCTGGCTACACCTTC.

V gene TRBV14 combines with J gene TRBJ2-1; 13 nucleotides match TRBD2. The CDR3 covers 17 residues. Unmatched junction bases numbered 8, after V lost 2 bases and J lost 7 bases. Germline V gene sequence: CDR1 SGHDN, CDR2 FVKESK. The CDR3 reads CASSQITSGRARNEQFF. Written as DNA, the CDR3 is TGTGCCAGCAGCCAAATAACTAGCGGGAGGGCCCGGAATGAGCAGTTCTTC.

The V and J genes are TRBV28 and TRBJ1-5; TRBD1 agrees at 7 bases. This CDR3 has 15 residues. Germline V gives CDR1 MDHEN, CDR2 SYDVKM. The J segment lost 0 bases and the V segment lost 6 bases, leaving 5 bases of the junction unmatched. The CDR3, as DNA: TGTGCCAGCAGCCAGACAGGGACTAGCAATCAGCCCCAGCATTTT. Its protein is CASSQTGTSNQPQHF.

The chain employs TRBV5-4 and TRBJ2-2; D might be TRBD1 (6 bases). Germline V CDR1 and CDR2: SGHNT, YYREEE (reference sequence). The CDR3 is 16 amino acids. V shed 3 bases and J shed 3 bases, with 15 bases lying between them. The CDR3 coding sequence is TGTGCCAGCAGCTCCACCTCCAGGGGAGACACCGGGGAGCTGTTTTTT. Translation: CASSSTSRGDTGELFF.

The V gene is TRBV2, the J gene TRBJ2-2, with 10 bases that match TRBD1. V was pared by 6 bases and J by 5 bases, with 6 bases of the junction left unmatched. Per the germline V gene, CDR1 is SNHLY and CDR2 is FYNNEI. The CDR3 length is 15 residues. In nucleotides, the CDR3 is TGTGCCAGCAGCGGGGACAGGGGAAGGACCGGGGAGCTGTTTTTT. Protein: CASSGDRGRTGELFF.

The rearrangement joins TRBV6-5 to TRBJ2-1, with 8 bases lining up with TRBD2. Germline CDR1 MNHEY, CDR2 SVGAGI. The CDR3 is 13 residues long. After removal of 4 bases from V and 12 bases from J, the junction contained 8 bases not matched to a gene. This CDR3 is CASSFGRAGRQFF. The DNA for the CDR3 is TGTGCCAGCAGTTTCGGGAGGGCCGGGAGGCAGTTCTTC.